This T cell receptor (beta chain) was retrieved from a study of blood T cell repertoires in COVID-19. Study-level information: Samples representing acute and convalescent COVID-19 were sourced from the United States, Italy and Spain. Sources were T cells, B-cell-depleted T cells, or PBMCs; the material itself was cDNA or gDNA.

The CDR3 loop spans 14 amino acids. V lost 3 bases to trimming and J lost 2 bases, with 10 bases between them. CDR1 is SNHLY, CDR2 FYNNEI, per germline. Original handling: The assay estimated nucleated cells by amplifying reference gene primers. Profiling relied on immunoSEQ multiplex PCR, and the TCRdb table lists in-frame clones only, not all of them. From that table come the V and J calls and clone size; the DNA was used to work out D and trimming. Seen here are hundreds of thousands of clones, about 85% observed once, and the top ten hold about 2%. The rearrangement joins TRBV2 to TRBJ2-5, with D perhaps matching TRBD2 (5 bases). The TCR comes from a woman in her forties or fifties who had recovered from COVID-19. Sequencing used peripheral blood. In nucleotides, the CDR3 is TGTGCCAGCAGTGACTATCGGGGACAAGAGACCCAGTACTTC. It specifies CASSDYRGQETQYF.